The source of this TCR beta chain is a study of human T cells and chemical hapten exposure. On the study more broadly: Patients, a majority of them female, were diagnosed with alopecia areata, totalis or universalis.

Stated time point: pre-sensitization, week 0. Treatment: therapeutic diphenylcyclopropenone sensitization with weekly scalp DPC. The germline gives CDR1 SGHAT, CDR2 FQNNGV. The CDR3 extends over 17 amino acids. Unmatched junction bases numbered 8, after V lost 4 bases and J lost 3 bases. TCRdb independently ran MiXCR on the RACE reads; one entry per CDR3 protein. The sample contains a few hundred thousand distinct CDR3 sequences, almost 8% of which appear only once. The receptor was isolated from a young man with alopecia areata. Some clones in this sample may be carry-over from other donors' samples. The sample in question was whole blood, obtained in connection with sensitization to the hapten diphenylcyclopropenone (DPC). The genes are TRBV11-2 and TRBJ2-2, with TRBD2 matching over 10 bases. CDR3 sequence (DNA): TGTGCCAGCAGCTCTGGCCTAGCGGGGGCCTACACCGGGGAGCTGTTTTTT. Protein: CASSSGLAGAYTGELFF. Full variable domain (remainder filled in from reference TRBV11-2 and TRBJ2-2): EAGVAQSPRYKIIEKRQSVAFWCNPISGHATLYWYQQILGQGPKLLIQFQNNGVVDDSQLPKDRFSAERLKGVDSTLKIQPAKLEDSAVYLCASSSGLAGAYTGELFFGEGSRLTVL.